This T cell receptor beta chain came from a study of shared clonotypes between healthy human individuals. Comments on this clone: Different DNA sequences within this sample yield the same CDR3.

Assay used: immunoSEQ multiplex PCR; TCRdb lists only in-frame clones, some missing. The table records a few million clones, under 95% of them present only once. V dropped 0 bases and J dropped 3 bases, with 5 bases sitting between them. The CDR3 is 13 residues long. CDR1 is SGHDN, CDR2 FVKESK, per germline. The genes are TRBV14 and TRBJ1-1; D not resolved. The TCR originated in a man aged 18 to 30 in good health. Some clones in this sample may be carry-over from other donors' samples. The sample was naive CD4+ T cells from PBMCs. Subset denoted: CD45RA+ positively selected. The CDR3 nucleotides are TGTGCCAGCAGCCAAGACAGGTACACTGAAGCTTTCTTT. Translating gives CASSQDRYTEAFF.